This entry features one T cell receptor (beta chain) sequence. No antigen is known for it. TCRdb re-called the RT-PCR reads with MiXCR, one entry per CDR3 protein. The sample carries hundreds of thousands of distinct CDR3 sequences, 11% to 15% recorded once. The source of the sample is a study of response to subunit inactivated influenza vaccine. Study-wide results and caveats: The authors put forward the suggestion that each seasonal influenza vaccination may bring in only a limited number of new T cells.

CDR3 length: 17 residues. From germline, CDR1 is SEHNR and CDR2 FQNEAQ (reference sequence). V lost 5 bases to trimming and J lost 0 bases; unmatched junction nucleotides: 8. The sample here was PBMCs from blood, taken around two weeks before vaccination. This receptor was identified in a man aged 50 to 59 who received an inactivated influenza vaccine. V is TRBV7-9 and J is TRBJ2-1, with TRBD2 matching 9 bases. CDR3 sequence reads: CASSPAGGRASYNEQFF. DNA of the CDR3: TGTGCCAGCAGCCCGGCGGGCGGGAGGGCCTCCTACAATGAGCAGTTCTTC.